This T cell receptor beta chain came from a study of T cell responses to AZD1222 COVID-19 vaccine. Profiled with immunoSEQ multiplex PCR; TCRdb holds only in-frame clones, not every one. The sample lists roughly 140,000 clones, roughly 88% occurring once. Study results and caveats: Just five to seven AZD1222 recipients tested seropositive at baseline. The repertoires were collected only after the peak T cell response. There were mostly white British donors and more females than males, and clonal diversity was possibly underestimated. Spike-specific TCR depth and breadth grew after two AZD1222 doses.

This clone has just one count. The antigen is undetermined. This material consisted of peripheral blood, taken on day 0 of MenACWY control vaccination. This receptor was taken from an adult in good health.

CDR3 residues: CASSPRTGTWEKLFF. The CDR3 DNA reads as TGTGCCAGCAGTCCGAGGACAGGGACGTGGGAAAAACTGTTTTTT. The V and J genes are TRBV28 and TRBJ1-4; 8 nucleotides match TRBD1. Trimming took 5 bases from V and 8 from J; bases not matched to a gene: 10. Looked up from germline, CDR1 is MDHEN and CDR2 is SYDVKM. The CDR3 extends over 15 amino acids.